Below, 13 T cell receptor beta chains from the same sample are listed, as sequenced in a study of CD8+CD57+ T cells in acquired aplastic anemia (dated by TCRdb to the late 2010s). The patients picked for sequencing were ones in whom flow cytometry had shown an expansion of CD8+CD57+ cells. Sequencer: Illumina HiSeq 2000. TCR beta VDJ combination and CDR3 sequence profiling used genomic DNA as the template. In-frame beta chains were kept once TCRdb had trimmed the public reads at Q25 with fastp and called clones with MiXCR. When rows share a CDR3 protein, they turn into one entry using the most common DNA and genes. The sample has around 430,000 distinct CDR3 sequences on record, approximately 33% of them singletons. The ten largest clones take up under 0.95% of the sample. What was sequenced was sorted CD4+, CD8+, or CD8+CD57+ T cells (not recorded which) from PBMCs. The receptors originated from a human donor with aplastic anemia.

The chain is built from TRBV2 and TRBJ2-3, with D perhaps TRBD1 (6 bases). V was shortened by 6 bases and J by 2 bases, with 12 bases between the two germline ends. The CDR3 covers 14 residues. Germline loops: CDR1 SNHLY, CDR2 FYNNEI. The CDR3 DNA reads TGTGCCAGCAGATCCCGGACAGTCACAGATACGCAGTATTTT. It yields the protein CASRSRTVTDTQYF.

Comments on this clonotype: No DNA is shown, since the ends of the CDR3 on it are uncertain; the CDR3 is the one TCRdb lists. The chain's CDR3 is CATVAGGSHF. This sequence joins TRBV15 and TRBJ2-7; no check of the table's D call, TRBD2, against the DNA was made. The V gene's germline CDR1 is LNHNV and CDR2 YYDKDF (reference sequence). The CDR3 is made up of 10 amino acids, end residues included.

This clonotype turned up a few times. This rearrangement joins TRBV3-1 to TRBJ2-7; D gene ambiguous. Trimming left V 0 bases short and J 6 bases short, with 9 bases between. Looked up from germline, CDR1 is LGHDT and CDR2 is YNNKEL (reference sequence). This CDR3 contains 13 residues. The CDR3 sequence: CASSQDILGEQYF. The CDR3 DNA sequence: TGTGCCAGCAGCCAAGATATCCTGGGCGAGCAGTACTTC.

The chain carries TRBV14 and TRBJ1-1, with no clear D. Trimming took 2 bases from V and 1 from J, leaving 17 bases between them. The CDR3 is made up of 17 amino acids. Germline values: CDR1 SGHDN, CDR2 FVKESK. CDR3 region: CASSQHLGRASNTEAFF. CDR3 nucleotides: TGTGCCAGCAGCCAACACCTCGGGAGGGCTTCGAACACTGAAGCTTTCTTT.

This clonotype was found a few times. The chain couples TRBV4-2 to TRBJ2-7; D is uncertain. The CDR3 runs 15 residues. Per germline, CDR1 LGHNA and CDR2 YNFKEQ. Trimming took off 0 bases at V and 3 bases at J, with 12 bases between the two ends. The DNA of the CDR3 is TGTGCCAGCAGCCAAGATCTTCGGACCAACTACGAGCAGTACTTC. This sequence encodes CASSQDLRTNYEQYF.

In this sample, this clonotype turned up many times. This chain uses TRBV24-1 with TRBJ1-5; D call uncertain. CDR1 KGHDR and CDR2 SFDVKD come from the germline V gene. This CDR3 is 13 amino acids long. The V end was cut by 2 bases, the J end by 7 bases, with 8 bases between. As DNA, the CDR3 is TGTGCCACCAGTGATTGGGAGAAGCAGCCCCAGCATTTT. It translates to CATSDWEKQPQHF.

This clonotype was observed many times. The chain recombines TRBV10-3 with TRBJ2-7; no definite D call. This CDR3 spans 13 amino acids. CDR1 and CDR2 (germline): ENHRY, SYGVKD. The V end was cut by 4 bases, the J end by 3 bases, with 10 bases between. The CDR3 region has the DNA TGTGCCATCAGTGGTGACCGAGGCTACGAGCAGTACTTC. Translation gives CAISGDRGYEQYF.

V gene TRBV12-3 or TRBV12-4 combines with J gene TRBJ2-7; the match to TRBD2 covers 10 bases. This CDR3 comprises 14 residues. The V gene end was trimmed by 7 bases and the J gene end by 4 bases; junction bases not matched to a gene: 7. The CDR3 coding sequence is TGTGCCAGCACGGCTAGCGGGAGTCGATACGAGCAGTACTTC. It yields the protein CASTASGSRYEQYF.

Many counts were recorded for this clonotype. The V call is TRBV7-2, the J call TRBJ1-2; the D gene is possibly TRBD1 (5 bases). Trimming shortened V by 5 bases and J by 0 bases, and 16 bases separated the two germline ends. CDR3 length equals 16 residues. Germline CDR1 reads SGHTA; CDR2 reads FQGNSA. CDR3: CASSPSGAGSNYGYTF. CDR3 DNA: TGTGCCAGCAGCCCTAGTGGGGCCGGATCTAACTATGGCTACACCTTC.

This clonotype was found many times. The V and J genes are TRBV19 and TRBJ1-6, with D perhaps TRBD1 (6 bases). The CDR3 runs 14 residues. In germline, CDR1 is LNHDA, CDR2 SQIVND (reference sequence). Trimming stripped 0 bases from V and 14 bases from J, with 14 bases between. CDR3 loop: CASSIDPGAAALHF. Written as DNA, the CDR3 is TGTGCCAGTAGTATAGACCCGGGGGCGGCAGCCCTCCACTTT.

This clonotype was recorded a few times. The genes are TRBV9 and TRBJ1-1; 8 positions agree with TRBD1. With V trimmed by 3 bases and J by 4 bases, 5 bases remained unmatched. This CDR3 spans 14 amino acids. Germline CDR1 and CDR2: SGDLS and YYNGEE. The CDR3 loop is CASSGTGIPTEAFF. For the CDR3, the DNA is TGTGCCAGCAGCGGGACAGGGATTCCCACTGAAGCTTTCTTT.

This clonotype was seen repeatedly, ten times or more. CDR3 protein: CSARVGGTNTEAFF. The CDR3 DNA sequence: TGCAGTGCTAGGGTAGGGGGGACGAACACTGAAGCTTTCTTT. The chain employs TRBV20-1 and TRBJ1-1, with D perhaps TRBD1 (6 bases). Germline V gene data show CDR1 as DFQATT and CDR2 as SNEGSKA (reference sequence). V lost 3 bases, J lost 1 base, and 12 bases lay in between. CDR3 length: 14 residues.

This clonotype occurred a few times. Here the CDR3 reads CASSLRTPLSFDYGYTF. CDR3 nucleotide sequence: TGCGCCAGCAGCTTGAGAACACCACTGAGCTTTGACTATGGCTACACCTTC. The chain links TRBV5-1 to TRBJ1-2; D remains ambiguous. Trimming pared 1 base from V and 3 bases from J, leaving 19 bases between. This CDR3 comprises 17 residues. The V gene's germline CDR1 is SGHRS and CDR2 YFSETQ.